The 9 T cell receptor beta chains in this list originate from one sample, sequenced in a study of technical replicates of blood from several donors. Profiling relied on immunoSEQ multiplex PCR, and the TCRdb table lists in-frame clones only, not all of them. The repertoire consists of fewer than 85,000 clones, with 94% occurring once and the leading ten covering approximately 0.4%. Sequencing was performed on T cells isolated from PBMCs. The receptor source for this set is a human donor in good health.

The rearrangement links TRBV5-1 to TRBJ1-5, with 7 bases aligning to TRBD1. This CDR3 region has 17 residues. The junction had 9 bases not matched to a gene; V was cut back by 3 bases and J by 0 bases. The germline CDR1 and CDR2 sequences are SGHRS and YFSETQ. The CDR3 DNA reads as TGCGCCAGCAGCTCACACGGGACAGACCGTAGCAATCAGCCCCAGCATTTT. Encoded protein: CASSSHGTDRSNQPQHF.

V usage is TRBV28 and J usage is TRBJ2-7; possibly TRBD2 for D (7 bases). The CDR3 spans 16 residues. Germline-derived CDR1 and CDR2 are MDHEN and SYDVKM. With 6 bases removed from V and 4 bases from J, the gap between germline ends came to 22 bases. CDR3 residues: CASSLLGGVDGYEQYF. The CDR3 DNA reads TGTGCCAGCAGCCTCTTAGGGGGGGTGGACGGGTACGAGCAGTACTTC. Together with reference TRBV28 and TRBJ2-7, the CDR3 gives the full variable domain: DVKVTQSSRYLVKRTGEKVFLECVQDMDHENMFWYRQDPGLGLRLIYFSYDVKMKEKGDIPEGYSVSREKKERFSLILESASTNQTSMYLCASSLLGGVDGYEQYFGPGTRLTVT.

This chain joins TRBV6-6 and TRBJ1-5; D not certain. Germline V gives CDR1 MNHNY, CDR2 SVGAGI (reference sequence). V was shortened by 4 bases and J by 0 bases, with 7 bases between the two germline ends. This CDR3 is 14 amino acids long. Written as DNA, the CDR3 is TGTGCCAGCAGTTTATCTTATAGCAATCAGCCCCAGCATTTT. It yields the protein CASSLSYSNQPQHF.

The chain is built from TRBV19 and TRBJ2-1; 13 bases map to TRBD2. The ends lost 3 bases at V and 4 bases at J; junction bases unmatched: 3. The CDR3 has 16 residues. CDR1 and CDR2 from the germline V gene are LNHDA and SQIVND (reference sequence). CDR3: CASSISGLAGYNEQFF. The CDR3 DNA sequence: TGTGCCAGTAGTATCTCGGGACTAGCGGGATACAATGAGCAGTTCTTC.

This clone was seen a handful of times. This rearrangement joins TRBV5-1 to TRBJ1-2, with D possibly being TRBD1 (5 bases). Between the trimmed V and J ends, which lost 0 bases and 3 bases, there was a span of 15 bases. This CDR3 comprises 16 residues. The germline V gene encodes CDR1 SGHRS and CDR2 YFSETQ. Here the CDR3 reads CASSLVSQDNYYGYTF. DNA for the CDR3: TGCGCCAGCAGCTTGGTGAGCCAGGACAATTACTATGGCTACACCTTC.

The chain is built from TRBV28 and TRBJ2-3; 9 nucleotides agree with TRBD2. The CDR3 loop spans 15 amino acids. Unmatched junction bases numbered 3, after V lost 5 bases and J lost 0 bases. Looked up from germline, CDR1 is MDHEN and CDR2 is SYDVKM. CDR3 sequence reads: CASSLTSGSTDTQYF. For the CDR3, the DNA is TGTGCCAGCAGTCTCACTAGCGGGAGCACAGATACGCAGTATTTT.

Comments on this clone: At one boundary the junction diverges from the germline segment, which might be a read error. This sequence joins TRBV28 and TRBJ2-1; 9 bases agree with TRBD2. CDR1 is MDHEN and CDR2 is SYDVKM in the germline V gene. CDR3 length: 15 amino acids. CDR3 bases: TGTGACAGCAGTTTAAACCTAGCGGGATACAATGAGCAGTTCTTC. Its protein product is CDSSLNLAGYNEQFF.

This chain joins TRBV19 and TRBJ2-5; a weak D match, TRBD2 (6 bases). The germline V and J ends were trimmed by 3 bases and 4 bases, with 18 bases remaining between them. There are 16 residues in the CDR3. Germline V CDR1 and CDR2: LNHDA, SQIVND (reference sequence). CDR3 residues: CASSMLEGYGLETQYF. DNA for the CDR3: TGTGCCAGTAGTATGTTGGAGGGATACGGCCTAGAGACCCAGTACTTC.

J is TRBJ2-3 and V is TRBV5-1; 9 bases agree with TRBD1. V dropped 1 base and J dropped 3; count of bases not matched to a gene: 3. Per germline, CDR1 SGHRS and CDR2 YFSETQ. This CDR3 comprises 15 residues. This CDR3 is CASSLLGQGTDTQYF. The DNA for the CDR3 is TGCGCCAGCAGCTTGCTTGGACAGGGGACAGATACGCAGTATTTT.